These 3 T cell receptor beta chains were all obtained from the same sample, sequenced in a study of cytomegalovirus exposure and HLA in healthy donors. The PCR used 60 Vbeta and 13 Jbeta primers. The repertoire was sequenced with immunoSEQ multiplex PCR; TCRdb's copy has only in-frame clones and lacks some. Of 200,000 to 250,000 clones listed, approximately 81% are singletons. The sample taken for sequencing was PBMCs. The receptors were sampled from a human donor in good health.

This chain links TRBV19 with TRBJ2-7, with TRBD1 as a possible D gene (6 bases). Germline V gene data show CDR1 as LNHDA and CDR2 as SQIVND (reference sequence). V was clipped by 2 bases and J by 2 bases, with 10 bases between them. CDR3 length: 14 amino acids. Written as DNA, the CDR3 is TGTGCCAGTAGTATATCAGACAGGACCTACGAGCAGTACTTC. Translation gives CASSISDRTYEQYF.

This clone was found a few times. This chain uses TRBV19 with TRBJ2-5; 12 bases are a match to TRBD1. The V gene end was trimmed by 5 bases and the J gene end by 5 bases; junction bases not matched to a gene: 6. This CDR3 contains 15 residues. Per the germline V gene, CDR1 is LNHDA and CDR2 is SQIVND (reference sequence). For the CDR3, the DNA is TGTGCCAGTAGTCCGGGGACAGGGGGCCTTGAGACCCAGTACTTC. Its translation: CASSPGTGGLETQYF.

This chain uses TRBV14 with TRBJ2-5, with D uncertain. Germline assignment: CDR1 SGHDN and CDR2 FVKESK. Trimming removed 4 bases from V and 2 bases from J, with 2 bases in between. The CDR3 loop spans 11 amino acids. The CDR3 loop is CASSPQETQYF. CDR3 nucleotides: TGTGCCAGCAGCCCTCAAGAGACCCAGTACTTC.